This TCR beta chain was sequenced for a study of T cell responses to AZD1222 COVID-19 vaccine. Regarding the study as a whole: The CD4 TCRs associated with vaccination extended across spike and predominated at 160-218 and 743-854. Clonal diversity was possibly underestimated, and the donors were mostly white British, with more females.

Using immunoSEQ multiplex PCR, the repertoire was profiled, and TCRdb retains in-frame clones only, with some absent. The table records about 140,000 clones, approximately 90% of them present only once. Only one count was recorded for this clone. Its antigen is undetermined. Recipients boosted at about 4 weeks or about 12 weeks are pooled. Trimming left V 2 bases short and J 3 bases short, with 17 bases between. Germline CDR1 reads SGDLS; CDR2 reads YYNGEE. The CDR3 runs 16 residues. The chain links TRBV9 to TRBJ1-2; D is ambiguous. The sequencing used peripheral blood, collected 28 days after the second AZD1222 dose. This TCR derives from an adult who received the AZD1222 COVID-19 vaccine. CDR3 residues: CASSVLPLENDYGYTF. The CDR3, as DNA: TGTGCCAGCAGCGTCCTCCCCTTAGAGAATGACTATGGCTACACCTTC.